These 24 T cell receptor beta chains share one sample of origin, sequenced in a study of shared clonotypes between healthy human individuals. Positive CCR7 selection of CD45RO-negative cells yielded the naive CD8 cells, and terminally differentiated effector memory CD45RA+ cells were excluded. Clones were sequenced by immunoSEQ multiplex PCR, and TCRdb holds only the in-frame ones, with some missing. Here the sample spans hundreds of thousands of clones, about 91% being singletons. Sequencing input: naive CD8+ T cells sorted from blood. These receptors all come from a man aged 30-40 years in good health.

The chain combines TRBV28 with TRBJ2-7; D might be TRBD1 (6 bases). This CDR3 comprises 14 residues. Trimming removed 2 bases at V and 7 bases at J, with 15 bases between. The germline V gene has CDR1 MDHEN and CDR2 SYDVKM. The DNA of the CDR3 is TGTGCCAGCAGTTTAACGGACAGAGATGGTGAGCAGTACTTC. Encoded protein: CASSLTDRDGEQYF.

V usage is TRBV19 and J usage is TRBJ2-5, with a weak D call TRBD1 (5 bases). Germline CDR1 reads LNHDA; CDR2 reads SQIVND (reference sequence). Trimming cost V 8 bases and J 4 bases, with 20 bases left between them. CDR3 length equals 15 residues. CDR3 sequence: CASRTRQGEGETQYF. The CDR3 coding sequence is TGTGCCAGTCGTACCCGGCAGGGTGAAGGAGAGACCCAGTACTTC.

The chain links TRBV2 to TRBJ2-3, with D tentatively TRBD2 (7 bases). Germline V gene sequence: CDR1 SNHLY, CDR2 FYNNEI. This CDR3 has 15 residues. The ends were cut back, 3 bases at V and 0 bases at J, with 10 bases in the middle. CDR3 region: CASSDGGASTDTQYF. Written as DNA, the CDR3 is TGTGCCAGCAGTGATGGGGGGGCGAGCACAGATACGCAGTATTTT.

This clone was detected only once. The V gene is TRBV6-1, the J gene TRBJ2-3; 7 bases agree with TRBD2. With 2 bases clipped from V and 2 bases from J, the junction kept 7 bases outside the gene matches. The CDR3 has 16 amino acids. Germline lookup yields CDR1 MNHNS and CDR2 SASEGT. This CDR3 reads CASSEWGGEVTDTQYF. The CDR3 DNA sequence: TGTGCCAGCAGTGAATGGGGGGGGGAAGTCACAGATACGCAGTATTTT.

The chain links TRBV28 to TRBJ2-5, with D maybe TRBD1 (5 bases). V was cut by 2 bases and J by 1 base, with 11 bases left in between. Germline V gene data show CDR1 as MDHEN and CDR2 as SYDVKM. The CDR3 loop spans 15 amino acids. CDR3: CASSLIFQGQETQYF. The CDR3 DNA reads TGTGCCAGCAGTTTAATCTTTCAGGGCCAAGAGACCCAGTACTTC.

V usage is TRBV7-9 and J usage is TRBJ2-3; 7 bases agree with TRBD2. The V gene's germline CDR1 is SEHNR and CDR2 FQNEAQ (reference sequence). The CDR3 length is 14 residues. V shed 4 bases and J 6 bases; nucleotides not matched to a gene: 7. This chain's CDR3 is CASSSLGGPDTQYF. The CDR3 bases are TGTGCCAGCAGCTCCCTGGGAGGGCCGGATACGCAGTATTTT.

The chain has TRBV2 and TRBJ2-7; 9 bases line up with TRBD2. The CDR3 length is 16 residues. Germline V gene sequence: CDR1 SNHLY, CDR2 FYNNEI. The V gene end was trimmed by 5 bases and the J gene end by 5 bases; junction bases not matched to a gene: 13. The CDR3 DNA follows: TGTGCCAGCAGTTTGGATTGGCAAGCGGGAGGAAACGAGCAGTACTTC. Its protein is CASSLDWQAGGNEQYF.

V is TRBV21-1 and J is TRBJ2-3; the table assigns TRBD2, which was not confirmed against the DNA. TRBV21-1 is a known pseudogene. This CDR3 has 19 residues. The CDR3 sequence: CANPLGQGPASGDPDTQYF. The DNA for the CDR3 is TGTGCCAACCCACTCGGACAGGGGCCGGCTAGCGGGGACCCGGATACGCAGTATTTT.

The chain carries TRBV30 and TRBJ2-1, with no clear D. V gave up 2 bases and J gave up 1 base, with 9 bases separating them. From germline, CDR1 is GTSNPN and CDR2 SVGIG (reference sequence). CDR3 length: 14 amino acids. CDR3 amino acids: CAWSFARSYNEQFF. The CDR3 DNA sequence: TGTGCCTGGAGTTTTGCCAGGTCCTACAATGAGCAGTTCTTC.

The chain couples TRBV7-9 to TRBJ1-2; 7 positions agree with TRBD1. Germline V gene sequence: CDR1 SEHNR, CDR2 FQNEAQ (reference sequence). V was pared by 0 bases and J by 0 bases, with 13 bases of the junction left unmatched. This CDR3 is built from 19 residues. The CDR3 here is CASSLAGETGPQANYGYTF. For the CDR3, the DNA is TGTGCCAGCAGCTTAGCGGGGGAGACAGGGCCGCAGGCTAACTATGGCTACACCTTC.

The gene calls are TRBV4-3 and TRBJ2-1, with 8 nucleotides matching TRBD2. From germline, CDR1 is LGHNA and CDR2 YSLEER. V shed 4 bases, J shed 3 bases, and the junction held 5 bases outside the gene matches. The CDR3 is 15 amino acids. The CDR3 coding sequence is TGCGCCAGCAGCCTCGGGACTAGTTACTACAATGAGCAGTTCTTC. Protein sequence: CASSLGTSYYNEQFF.

The chain uses TRBV7-9 and TRBJ2-7; D perhaps matches TRBD2 (6 bases). The CDR3 is made up of 15 amino acids. The germline CDR1 and CDR2 sequences are SEHNR and FQNEAQ (reference sequence). V was cut by 5 bases and J by 2 bases, with 16 bases left in between. CDR3 in DNA: TGTGCCAGCAGCAATGCCGGGACTGAGGCCTACGAGCAGTACTTC. This sequence encodes CASSNAGTEAYEQYF. The whole variable domain, remainder taken from reference TRBV7-9 and TRBJ2-7, is DTGVSQNPRHKITKRGQNVTFRCDPISEHNRLYWYRQTLGQGPEFLTYFQNEAQLEKSRLLSDRFSAERPKGSFSTLEIQRTEQGDSAMYLCASSNAGTEAYEQYFGPGTRLTVT.

V usage is TRBV7-9 and J usage is TRBJ2-7; D is unresolved. The CDR3 sequence is 13 residues long. Trimming removed 3 bases at V and 2 bases at J, with 8 bases between. Germline CDR1 and CDR2: SEHNR and FQNEAQ (reference sequence). The CDR3 reads CASSFSPTYEQYF. The CDR3 DNA is TGTGCCAGCAGCTTTTCCCCCACCTACGAGCAGTACTTC.

V is TRBV28 and J is TRBJ2-7; possibly TRBD2 for D (5 bases). The CDR3 totals 18 residues. The germline V gene has CDR1 MDHEN and CDR2 SYDVKM. The V and J ends lost 5 bases and 2 bases respectively, with 25 bases between them. Written as DNA, the CDR3 is TGTGCCAGCAGTCCGATTGGGAGACCGGACTCAATTACCTACGAGCAGTACTTC. It codes for CASSPIGRPDSITYEQYF.

V gene TRBV5-4 combines with J gene TRBJ1-4; D possibly corresponds to TRBD1 (6 bases). The germline CDR1 and CDR2 sequences are SGHNT and YYREEE (reference sequence). V lost 4 bases to trimming and J lost 7 bases, with 23 bases between them. The CDR3 is 17 residues long. CDR3 amino acids: CASSPWGSQGRGEKLFF. The DNA for the CDR3 is TGTGCCAGCAGCCCTTGGGGTTCTCAGGGGCGAGGTGAAAAACTGTTTTTT. Complete variable domain (other parts from reference TRBV5-4 and TRBJ1-4): ETGVTQSPTHLIKTRGQQVTLRCSSQSGHNTVSWYQQALGQGPQFIFQYYREEENGRGNFPPRFSGLQFPNYSSELNVNALELDDSALYLCASSPWGSQGRGEKLFFGSGTQLSVL.

The gene calls are TRBV4-3 and TRBJ1-1; D unresolved. This CDR3 has 13 residues. Germline CDR1 and CDR2: LGHNA and YSLEER. Trimming cost V 0 bases and J 2 bases, with 4 bases left between them. The DNA for the CDR3 is TGCGCCAGCAGCCAAGATATCAACACTGAAGCTTTCTTT. Encoded protein: CASSQDINTEAFF.

The genes are TRBV27 and TRBJ2-1; D remains unclear. Trimming removed 1 base from V and 6 bases from J, with 7 bases in between. CDR3 length: 13 amino acids. The germline V gene has CDR1 MNHEY and CDR2 SMNVEV (reference sequence). For the CDR3, the DNA is TGTGCCAGCAGTTTATTAGAATTCAATGAGCAGTTCTTC. This gives the protein CASSLLEFNEQFF.

The chain uses TRBV6-1 and TRBJ2-3, with no clear D. Germline-derived CDR1 and CDR2 are MNHNS and SASEGT. Trimming pared 3 bases from V and 5 bases from J, leaving 15 bases between. The CDR3 length is 15 residues. CDR3 sequence: CASSDISVVEDTQYF. The CDR3 DNA follows: TGTGCCAGCAGTGATATCTCCGTCGTGGAAGATACGCAGTATTTT.

The V and J genes are TRBV7-6 and TRBJ1-1; D is uncertain. Germline lookup yields CDR1 SGHVS and CDR2 FNYEAQ. V was trimmed by 3 bases and J by 1 base, leaving 6 bases between them. The CDR3 is 13 residues long. DNA for the CDR3: TGTGCCAGCAGCTTTACGGAGAACACTGAAGCTTTCTTT. Translation: CASSFTENTEAFF.

The chain employs TRBV7-9 and TRBJ1-1; D is undetermined. With 6 bases removed from V and 1 base from J, the gap between germline ends came to 15 bases. This CDR3 contains 15 residues. Looked up from germline, CDR1 is SEHNR and CDR2 is FQNEAQ (reference sequence). The CDR3 here is CASRIGPSGNTEAFF. The CDR3 DNA follows: TGTGCCAGCAGGATTGGACCTAGTGGGAACACTGAAGCTTTCTTT.

The chain recombines TRBV15 with TRBJ2-4; no clear D gene. The CDR3 runs 13 residues. Germline V gives CDR1 LNHNV, CDR2 YYDKDF (reference sequence). Deletions cut 0 bases from V and 8 bases from J, with 8 bases between. CDR3 protein: CATSRDLAHIQYF. As DNA, the CDR3 is TGTGCCACCAGCAGAGATCTGGCCCACATTCAGTACTTC.

This sequence joins TRBV6-5 and TRBJ2-1; D gene uncertain. The CDR3 totals 11 residues. Germline-derived CDR1 and CDR2 are MNHEY and SVGAGI. Trimming took off 11 bases at V and 8 bases at J, with 13 bases between the two ends. The CDR3 DNA is TGTGCCGCCTCTTTCGGTGATGAGCAGTTCTTC. As protein: CAASFGDEQFF.

The chain carries TRBV19 and TRBJ2-7; D is possibly TRBD2 (6 bases). The CDR3 totals 14 residues. Trimming cost V 1 base and J 3 bases, with 10 bases left between them. Germline V gene sequence: CDR1 LNHDA, CDR2 SQIVND (reference sequence). The CDR3 loop is CASSIAQGLYEQYF. Here the CDR3 DNA reads TGTGCCAGTAGTATAGCTCAGGGACTCTACGAGCAGTACTTC.

The CDR3 loop is CASAVVTGELFF. In DNA, the CDR3 is TGTGCTAGTGCCGTCGTCACCGGGGAGCTGTTTTTT. The rearrangement uses TRBV12-5 and TRBJ2-2; unclear D gene. Trimming took off 7 bases at V and 4 bases at J, with 7 bases between the two ends. Germline CDR1 LGHNT, CDR2 FRNRAP. This CDR3 region has 12 residues. Based on the CDR3 plus reference TRBV12-5 and TRBJ2-2, the full variable domain is DARVTQTPRHKVTEMGQEVTMRCQPILGHNTVFWYRQTMMQGLELLAYFRNRAPLDDSGMPKDRFSAEMPDATLATLKIQPSEPRDSAVYFCASAVVTGELFFGEGSRLTVL.